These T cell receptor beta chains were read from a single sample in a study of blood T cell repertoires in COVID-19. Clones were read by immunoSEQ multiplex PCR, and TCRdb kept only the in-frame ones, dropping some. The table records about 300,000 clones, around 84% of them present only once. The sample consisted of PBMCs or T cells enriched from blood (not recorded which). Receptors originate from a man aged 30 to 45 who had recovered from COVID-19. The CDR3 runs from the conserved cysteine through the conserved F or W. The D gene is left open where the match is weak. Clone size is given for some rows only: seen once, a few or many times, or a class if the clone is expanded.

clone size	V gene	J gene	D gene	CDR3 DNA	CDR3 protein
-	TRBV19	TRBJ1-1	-	TGTGCCAGTAGAAACAGGGTTCGCGGATTAAACACTGAAGCTTTCTTT	CASRNRVRGLNTEAFF
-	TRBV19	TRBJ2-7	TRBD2	TGTGCCAGTAGTGACTGGACTAGCGGGGCCTACGAGCAGTACTTC	CASSDWTSGAYEQYF
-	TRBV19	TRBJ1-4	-	TGTGCCAGTAGCAGGGGACCTTCAAATGAAAAACTGTTTTTT	CASSRGPSNEKLFF
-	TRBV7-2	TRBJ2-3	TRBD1	TGTGCCAGCAGCCTAAGGACAGGGAGCACAGATACGCAGTATTTT	CASSLRTGSTDTQYF
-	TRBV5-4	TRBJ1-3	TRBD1	TGTGCCGTAGGGGGCATCTCTGGAAACACCATATATTTT	CAVGGISGNTIYF
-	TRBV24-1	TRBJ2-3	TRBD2	TGTGCCACCAGTGATTCCCGACTAGCGGGAGGGCGGAGCACAGATACGCAGTATTTT	CATSDSRLAGGRSTDTQYF
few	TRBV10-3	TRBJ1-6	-	TGTGCCATCAGTTACCGGGACTCGGATTCACCCCTCCACTTT	CAISYRDSDSPLHF
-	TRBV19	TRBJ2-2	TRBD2	TGTGCCAGTAGGAGATCTTTTTGGGCGGGAGGGCCTGGAACCGGGGAGCTGTTTTTT	CASRRSFWAGGPGTGELFF
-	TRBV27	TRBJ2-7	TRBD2	TGTGCCAGCAGCCCTCGGGGGGTGGCCTACGAGCAGTACTTC	CASSPRGVAYEQYF
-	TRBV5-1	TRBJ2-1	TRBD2	TGCGCCAGCAGCTCCCGGACTAGCGGGAGGGGGCTGGTGAATGAGCAGTTCTTC	CASSSRTSGRGLVNEQFF
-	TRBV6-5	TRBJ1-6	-	TGTGCCAGCAGTTACGAGGGTGCTTCACCCCTCCACTTT	CASSYEGASPLHF
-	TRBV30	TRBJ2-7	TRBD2	TGTGCCTGGACTAGCGGAAAATACGAGCAGTACTTC	CAWTSGKYEQYF
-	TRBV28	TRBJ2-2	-	TGTGCCAGCAGTGTACGACAGGCGATGAACACCGGGGAGCTGTTTTTT	CASSVRQAMNTGELFF
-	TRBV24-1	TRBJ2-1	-	TGTGCCACCAGTCAACCGGTCGGGAATGAGCAGTTCTTC	CATSQPVGNEQFF
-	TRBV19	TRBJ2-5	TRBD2	TGTGCCAGTAGGGCGGGGGGAGAGACCCAGTACTTC	CASRAGGETQYF
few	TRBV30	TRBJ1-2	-	TGTGCCTGGAGCCGGCAGGGCGGCTATGGCTACACCTTC	CAWSRQGGYGYTF
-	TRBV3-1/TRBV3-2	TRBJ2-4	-	TGTGCCAGCAGCCAAGTCACAGACATTCAGTACTTC	CASSQVTDIQYF
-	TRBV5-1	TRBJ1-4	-	TGCGCCAGCAGGGCGGCTAATGAAAAACTGTTTTTT	CASRAANEKLFF
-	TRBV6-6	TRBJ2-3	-	TGTGCCAGCAGGCGATATATGGGGGGTACGGGCACAGATACGCAGTATTTT	CASRRYMGGTGTDTQYF
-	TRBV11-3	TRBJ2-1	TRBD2	TGTGCCAGCAGCTTCGGGGGGCTAGCGGGAGGGCCGAGCAATGAGCAGTTCTTC	CASSFGGLAGGPSNEQFF
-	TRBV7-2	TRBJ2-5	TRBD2	TGTGCCAGCAGCTTGACTAGCGGGGTCCAAGAGACCCAGTACTTC	CASSLTSGVQETQYF
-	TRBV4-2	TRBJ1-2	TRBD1	TGTGCCAGCAGACAAACAACAGGGGGCGGCTATGGCTACACCTTC	CASRQTTGGGYGYTF